This T cell receptor beta chain was observed in a study of blood T cell repertoires in COVID-19. Study-level information: Samples came from the United States, Italy and Spain, spanning acute and convalescent COVID-19. T cells, B-cell-depleted T cells, or PBMCs supplied cDNA or gDNA.

Methods used by the authors: Counts of nucleated cells, estimated from reference gene primer amplification, were obtained. Here immunoSEQ multiplex PCR was the method, and the copy in TCRdb shows in-frame clones only, minus some. V, J and clone size were drawn from that table, and D and trimming were deduced from the DNA. In the table there are about 190,000 clones, approximately 80% of which are singletons. Germline lookup yields CDR1 MDHEN and CDR2 SYDVKM. The V segment lost 8 bases and the J segment 3 bases; nucleotides outside the gene matches: 15. The CDR3 is 16 residues long. The genes are TRBV28 and TRBJ2-7, with 8 nucleotides matching TRBD2. The sequence was obtained from a human donor in a cohort sampled during active COVID-19. Material: peripheral blood. The CDR3 region has the DNA TGTGCCAGCGGAGGGCAGGCCCCGGGGGGGATCTACGAGCAGTACTTC. This sequence encodes CASGGQAPGGIYEQYF.